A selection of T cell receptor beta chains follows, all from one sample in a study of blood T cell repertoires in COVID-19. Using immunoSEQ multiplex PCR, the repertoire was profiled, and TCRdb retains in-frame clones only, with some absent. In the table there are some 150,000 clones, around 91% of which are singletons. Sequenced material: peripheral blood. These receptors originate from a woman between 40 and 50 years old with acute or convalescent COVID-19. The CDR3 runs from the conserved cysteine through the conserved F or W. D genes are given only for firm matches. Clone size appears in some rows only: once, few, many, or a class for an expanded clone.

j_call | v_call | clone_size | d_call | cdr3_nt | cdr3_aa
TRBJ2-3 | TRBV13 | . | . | TGTGCCAGCAGCTCTCGCGGCATAACCCACACAGATACGCAGTATTTT | CASSSRGITHTDTQYF
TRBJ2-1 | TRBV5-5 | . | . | TGTGCCAGCAGCCCTAGGGGGGGCCACAATGAGCAGTTCTTC | CASSPRGGHNEQFF
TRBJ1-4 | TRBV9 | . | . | TGTGCCAGCAGCGTTTTGCCAGAAAATGAAAAACTGTTTTTT | CASSVLPENEKLFF
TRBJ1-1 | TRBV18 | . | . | TGTGCCAGCTCATCAACAATGAACACTGAAGCTTTCTTT | CASSSTMNTEAFF
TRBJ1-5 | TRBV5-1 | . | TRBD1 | TGCGCCAGCAGCTGGGGACAGCTCAATCAGCCCCAGCATTTT | CASSWGQLNQPQHF
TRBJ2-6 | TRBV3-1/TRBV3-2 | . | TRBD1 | TGTGCCAGCAGCCAAAGTGGGACAGGGTATGGGGCCAACGTCCTGACTTTC | CASSQSGTGYGANVLTF
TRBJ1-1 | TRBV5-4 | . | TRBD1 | TGTGCCAGCAGCTTGGACAGGGGGGGTGAAGCTTTCTTT | CASSLDRGGEAFF
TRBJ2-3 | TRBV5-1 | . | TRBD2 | TGCGCCAGCAGCTCCGGACTAGCGGGGACCGGCACAGATACGCAGTATTTT | CASSSGLAGTGTDTQYF
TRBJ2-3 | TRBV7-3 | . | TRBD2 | TGTGCCAGCAGCTATCTAGCGGGAGGGCCCGGCACAGATACGCAGTATTTT | CASSYLAGGPGTDTQYF
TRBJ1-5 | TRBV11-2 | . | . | TGTGCCAGCAGCTTGGGTCCAGGGGGCAATCAGCCCCAGCATTTT | CASSLGPGGNQPQHF
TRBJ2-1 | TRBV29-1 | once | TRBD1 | TGCAGCGTTGTGGCAGGGGGCTCCTACAATGAGCAGTTCTTC | CSVVAGGSYNEQFF
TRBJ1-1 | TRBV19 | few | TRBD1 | TGTGCCAGTAGTATTGAGGCAGGGGGCTTGTACACTGAAGCTTTCTTT | CASSIEAGGLYTEAFF
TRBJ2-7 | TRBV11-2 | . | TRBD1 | TGTGCCAGCAGCCTATCAGGACAGGGTTTCTCCTACGAGCAGTACTTC | CASSLSGQGFSYEQYF
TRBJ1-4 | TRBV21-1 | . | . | TGTGCCAGCAGCAAAGCCCCCCCCCGTCGGACTAATGAAAAACTGTTTTTT | CASSKAPPRRTNEKLFF
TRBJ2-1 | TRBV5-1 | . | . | TGCGCCAGCAGCTTGGCCCACACTATCTCCTACAATGAGCAGTTCTTC | CASSLAHTISYNEQFF
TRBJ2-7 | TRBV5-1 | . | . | TGCGCCAGCAGCCTGGGGAGCAGCGTGGGGCGGTACGAGCAGTACTTC | CASSLGSSVGRYEQYF
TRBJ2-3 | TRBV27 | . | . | TGTGCCAGCAGTTCAAAACTCACAGATACGCAGTATTTT | CASSSKLTDTQYF
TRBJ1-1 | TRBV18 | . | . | TGTGCCAGCTCACCAGCTCAGGTCGTTGGGACTGAAGCTTTCTTT | CASSPAQVVGTEAFF
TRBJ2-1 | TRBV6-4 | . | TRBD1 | TGTGCCAGCAGCCCTTTGCCCGGCGGGACAGGGTACAATGAGCAGTTCTTC | CASSPLPGGTGYNEQFF
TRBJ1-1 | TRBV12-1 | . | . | TGTGCCAGCAGCCAACGTGGGACAAGCTCCACTGAAGCTTTCTTT | CASSQRGTSSTEAFF
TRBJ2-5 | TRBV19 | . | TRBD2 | TGTGCCAGTAGCCCCTCGGTCGGCGGGAGGGCCAGAGAGACCCAGTACTTC | CASSPSVGGRARETQYF
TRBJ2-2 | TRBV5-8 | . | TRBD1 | TGTGCCAGCAGCAATACAGGGGGCGCGAGGACCGGGGAGCTGTTTTTT | CASSNTGGARTGELFF
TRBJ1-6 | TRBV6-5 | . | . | TGTGCCAGCAGTTACTTAGCGTCTCGGCAACCCCTCCACTTT | CASSYLASRQPLHF
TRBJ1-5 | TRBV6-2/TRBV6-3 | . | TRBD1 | TGTGCCAGCAGTTACTCGACAGGGGGCAATCAGCCCCAGCATTTT | CASSYSTGGNQPQHF
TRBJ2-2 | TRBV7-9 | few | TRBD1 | TGTGCCAGGGACAGGGAGAGGACCGGGGAGCTGTTTTTT | CARDRERTGELFF
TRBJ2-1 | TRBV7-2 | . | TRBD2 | TGTGCCAGCAGTTTCGGACTAGCGGGGGCCGGGGGGCAGTTCTTC | CASSFGLAGAGGQFF
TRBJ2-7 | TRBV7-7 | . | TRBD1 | TGTGCCAGCAGCTTTCCCGGACAGGGATCCCACGAGCAGTACTTC | CASSFPGQGSHEQYF
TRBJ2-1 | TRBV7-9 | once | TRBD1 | TGTGCCAGCAGCCCAAATCACCGGGACAGGGGTCACAATGAGCAGTTCTTC | CASSPNHRDRGHNEQFF
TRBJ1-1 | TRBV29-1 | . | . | TGCAGCGTTGCCTTGAGTGAGGGCACTGAAGCTTTCTTT | CSVALSEGTEAFF
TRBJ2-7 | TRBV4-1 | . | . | TGCGCCAGCAGCCAACAACTCGGGAGCCACGAGCAGTACTTC | CASSQQLGSHEQYF
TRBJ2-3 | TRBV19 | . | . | TGTGCCACCAAGGAGCGACCAACCCGGAATACGCAGTATTTT | CATKERPTRNTQYF
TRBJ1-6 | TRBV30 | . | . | TGTGCCTGGAGTGTCGGAGTCAATAATTCACCCCTCCACTTT | CAWSVGVNNSPLHF
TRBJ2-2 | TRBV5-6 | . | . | TGTGCCAGCAGCTTTTCCGGGGTAATCACCGGGGAGCTGTTTTTT | CASSFSGVITGELFF